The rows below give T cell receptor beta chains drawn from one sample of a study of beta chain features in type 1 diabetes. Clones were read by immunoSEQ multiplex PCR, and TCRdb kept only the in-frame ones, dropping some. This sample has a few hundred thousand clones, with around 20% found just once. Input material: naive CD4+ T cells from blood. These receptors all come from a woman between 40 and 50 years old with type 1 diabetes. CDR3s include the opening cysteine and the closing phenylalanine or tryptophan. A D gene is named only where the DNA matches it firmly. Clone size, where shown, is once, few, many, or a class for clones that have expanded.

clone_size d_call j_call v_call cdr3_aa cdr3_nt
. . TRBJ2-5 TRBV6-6 CASSRRGEETQYF TGTGCCAGCAGTCGCCGGGGAGAAGAGACCCAGTACTTC
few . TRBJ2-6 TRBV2 CASGGAGRTSGANVLTF TGTGCCAGCGGTGGGGCAGGGAGGACTTCTGGGGCCAACGTCCTGACTTTC
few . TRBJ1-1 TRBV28 CASSLITGNTEAFF TGTGCCAGCAGTTTAATCACGGGGAACACTGAAGCTTTCTTT
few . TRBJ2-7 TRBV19 CASSGAGAYEQYF TGTGCCAGTAGTGGGGCAGGGGCCTACGAGCAGTACTTC
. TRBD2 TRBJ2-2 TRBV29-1 CSVEGRGGTGELFF TGCAGCGTTGAAGGGCGGGGGGGCACCGGGGAGCTGTTTTTT
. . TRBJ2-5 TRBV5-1 CASSLRTGKATQETQYF TGCGCCAGCAGCTTGAGGACGGGAAAGGCCACCCAAGAGACCCAGTACTTC
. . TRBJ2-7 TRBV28 CASTDKIYEQYF TGTGCCAGCACGGACAAGATCTACGAGCAGTACTTC
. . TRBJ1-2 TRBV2 CASMGRVVYGYTF TGTGCCAGCATGGGGCGAGTCGTCTATGGCTACACCTTC
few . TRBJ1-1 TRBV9 CASSAKAGAAGTEAFF TGTGCCAGCAGCGCCAAAGCGGGGGCCGCTGGTACTGAAGCTTTCTTT
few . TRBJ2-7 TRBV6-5 CASTTGRVGYEQYF TGTGCCAGCACCACGGGCAGGGTGGGGTACGAGCAGTACTTC
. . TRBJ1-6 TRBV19 CASSTDRSYSPLHF TGTGCCAGTAGTACCGACAGAAGTTATTCACCCCTCCACTTT
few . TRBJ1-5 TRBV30 CALGLAGHNQPQHF TGTGCCTTGGGGCTCGCGGGGCACAATCAGCCCCAGCATTTT
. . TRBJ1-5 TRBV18 CASSIAGDQPQHF TGTGCCAGCTCTATCGCCGGGGATCAGCCCCAGCATTTT
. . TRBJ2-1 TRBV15 CATSRDIRGRSPKQFF TGTGCCACCAGCAGAGATATCAGGGGGAGGTCCCCCAAGCAGTTCTTC
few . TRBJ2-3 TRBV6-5 CASSSPADTQYF TGTGCCAGCAGTTCCCCAGCGGATACGCAGTATTTT
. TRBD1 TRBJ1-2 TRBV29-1 CSVGTGSGYGYTF TGCAGCGTTGGGACAGGGAGCGGCTATGGCTACACCTTC
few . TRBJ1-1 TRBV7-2 CASSLGRNTEAFF TGTGCCAGCAGCTTAGGTAGGAACACTGAAGCTTTCTTT
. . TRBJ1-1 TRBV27 CASRQALEAFF TGTGCCAGCAGGCAGGCACTTGAAGCTTTCTTT
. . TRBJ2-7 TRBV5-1 CASSLGDISSYEQYF TGCGCCAGCAGCTTGGGGGACATTAGCTCCTACGAGCAGTACTTC
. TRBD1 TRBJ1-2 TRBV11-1 CASSTDRGNGYTF TGTGCCAGCAGTACGGACAGGGGAAATGGCTACACCTTC
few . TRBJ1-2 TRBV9 CASSVAGQRGYTF TGTGCCAGCAGCGTAGCAGGGCAACGTGGCTACACCTTC
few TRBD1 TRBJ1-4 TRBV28 CASSYPGQLNEKLFF TGTGCCAGCAGTTATCCGGGACAGCTTAATGAAAAACTGTTTTTT
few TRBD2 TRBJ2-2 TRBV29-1 CSVSRDYPNTGELFF TGCAGCGTCTCTCGGGACTATCCGAACACCGGGGAGCTGTTTTTT
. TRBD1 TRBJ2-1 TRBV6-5 CASRPGTVVNEQFF TGTGCCAGCAGGCCCGGGACAGTGGTGAATGAGCAGTTCTTC
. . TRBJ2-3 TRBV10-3 CAISVQGTDTQYF TGTGCCATCAGTGTACAGGGCACAGATACGCAGTATTTT
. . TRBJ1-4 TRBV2 CASRKDGGEEKLFF TGTGCCAGCAGAAAGGACGGGGGAGAGGAAAAACTGTTTTTT
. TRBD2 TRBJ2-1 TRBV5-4 CASSSPGTSGNEQFF TGTGCCAGCAGCTCTCCCGGGACTAGCGGCAATGAGCAGTTCTTC
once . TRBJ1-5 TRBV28 CASSSSLGQPQHF TGTGCCAGCAGTTCCTCGCTTGGCCAGCCCCAGCATTTT
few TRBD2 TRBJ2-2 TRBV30 CAWSYSGSDTGELFF TGTGCCTGGAGTTATAGCGGGAGCGACACCGGGGAGCTGTTTTTT
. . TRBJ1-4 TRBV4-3 CASSQGRMDEKLFF TGCGCCAGCAGCCAAGGGAGGATGGATGAAAAACTGTTTTTT
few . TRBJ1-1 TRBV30 CAWMRTGGDTEAFF TGTGCCTGGATGCGGACGGGGGGTGACACTGAAGCTTTCTTT
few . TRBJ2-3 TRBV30 CACPRSGSRADTQYF TGTGCCTGCCCTCGAAGCGGGTCAAGGGCAGATACGCAGTATTTT
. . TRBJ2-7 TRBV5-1 CASSSADGYEQYF TGCGCCAGCAGCTCAGCGGATGGCTACGAGCAGTACTTC
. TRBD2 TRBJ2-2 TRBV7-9 CASTLTSAGTGELFF TGTGCCAGCACCCTGACTAGCGCCGGGACCGGGGAGCTGTTTTTT
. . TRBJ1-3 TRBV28 CASSLPQGSGSTIYF TGTGCCAGCAGTTTACCACAGGGCTCGGGGAGCACCATATATTTT
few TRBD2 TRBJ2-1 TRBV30 CAWSGGSNEQFF TGTGCCTGGAGTGGCGGGAGCAATGAGCAGTTCTTC
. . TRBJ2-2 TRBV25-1 CASSDQVGAGELFF TGTGCCAGCAGTGATCAGGTCGGGGCCGGGGAGCTGTTTTTT
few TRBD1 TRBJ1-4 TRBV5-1 CASSPADRAEKLFF TGCGCCAGCAGCCCCGCCGACAGGGCCGAAAAACTGTTTTTT
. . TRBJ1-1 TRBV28 CASSWPNTEAFF TGTGCCAGCAGTTGGCCAAACACTGAAGCTTTCTTT
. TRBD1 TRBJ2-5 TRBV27 CASSTTGVRETQYF TGTGCCAGCAGTACTACAGGGGTGAGGGAGACCCAGTACTTC
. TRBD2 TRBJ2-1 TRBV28 CASSSGTSGFYNEQFF TGTGCCAGCAGTTCGGGGACTAGCGGGTTTTACAATGAGCAGTTCTTC
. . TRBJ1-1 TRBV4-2 CASSPPQGGMNTEAFF TGTGCCAGCAGCCCCCCGCAGGGAGGCATGAACACTGAAGCTTTCTTT
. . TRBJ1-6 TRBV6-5 CASSYEGNSPLHF TGTGCCAGCAGTTACGAGGGAAATTCACCCCTCCACTTT
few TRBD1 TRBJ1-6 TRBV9 CASSVEGQGASPLHF TGTGCCAGCAGCGTAGAGGGACAGGGGGCTTCACCCCTCCACTTT
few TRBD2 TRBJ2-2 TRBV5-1 CASSREAKNTGELFF TGCGCCAGCAGCCGGGAGGCAAAGAACACCGGGGAGCTGTTTTTT
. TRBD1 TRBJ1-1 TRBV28 CASSSRDSWNTEAFF TGTGCCAGCAGTTCCCGGGACAGTTGGAACACTGAAGCTTTCTTT
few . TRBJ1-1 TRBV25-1 CASSEYASGFTEAFF TGTGCCAGCAGTGAATACGCCAGCGGTTTCACTGAAGCTTTCTTT
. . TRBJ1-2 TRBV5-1 CASSLAPPDYGYTF TGCGCCAGCAGCTTGGCCCCACCGGACTATGGCTACACCTTC
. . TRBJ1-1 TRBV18 CASSPGAANTEAFF TGTGCCAGCTCACCAGGGGCAGCGAACACTGAAGCTTTCTTT
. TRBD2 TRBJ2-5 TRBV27 CASSPTGLAQETQYF TGTGCCAGCAGTCCGACCGGACTAGCGCAAGAGACCCAGTACTTC
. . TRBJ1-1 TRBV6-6 CASSYGQKLGATEAFF TGTGCCAGCAGTTACGGACAGAAGCTAGGGGCTACTGAAGCTTTCTTT
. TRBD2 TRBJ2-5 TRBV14 CASSQGLAGYWETQYF TGTGCCAGCAGCCAAGGGCTAGCGGGATATTGGGAGACCCAGTACTTC
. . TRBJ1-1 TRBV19 CASQGMRTEAFF TGTGCCAGTCAGGGAATGCGGACTGAAGCTTTCTTT
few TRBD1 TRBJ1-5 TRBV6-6 CASSLGQYSNQPQHF TGTGCCAGCAGCTTGGGACAGTATAGCAATCAGCCCCAGCATTTT